Listed below are T cell receptor beta chains from one sample, sequenced in a study of CD8 T cells in Susac syndrome. TCRdb re-analysed the immunoSEQ multiplex PCR reads in MiXCR, keeping a single row per CDR3 protein. Of around 130,000 distinct CDR3 sequences in the sample, about 94% are singletons; the top ten hold about 0.27%. Sequencing was done on a sample of CD8+ T cells from PBMCs. Receptors originate from a human donor with Susac syndrome. Both conserved end residues are part of each CDR3. The D gene is left open where the match is weak. Some rows have no size entry. The others give once, few or many, or a class for an expanded clone.

abundance,v_gene,j_gene,d_gene,CDR3aa,CDR3nt
-,TRBV2,TRBJ2-7,TRBD1,CASSSPGQGYEQYF,TGTGCCAGCAGTTCTCCGGGACAGGGCTACGAGCAGTACTTC
-,TRBV12-3/TRBV12-4,TRBJ2-7,TRBD2,CASTPGLAGGEQYF,TGTGCCAGCACCCCGGGACTAGCGGGGGGCGAGCAGTACTTC
-,TRBV29-1,TRBJ1-1,-,CSVEVLPEAFF,TGCAGCGTTGAAGTCCTACCTGAAGCTTTCTTT
-,TRBV9,TRBJ1-6,-,CASSGSGSPLHF,TGTGCCAGCAGCGGGTCTGGGTCACCCCTCCACTTT
-,TRBV7-9,TRBJ1-1,-,CASSQSPEGRPLEAFF,TGTGCCAGCAGCCAGAGCCCGGAGGGGCGGCCCCTGGAAGCTTTCTTT
-,TRBV19,TRBJ2-3,-,CASRVDARQYF,TGTGCCAGTAGGGTGGACGCTCGGCAGTATTTT
-,TRBV24-1,TRBJ1-5,-,CATSDPRQTADNQPQHF,TGTGCCACCAGTGATCCAAGACAGACCGCCGACAATCAGCCCCAGCATTTT
-,TRBV15,TRBJ1-2,TRBD1,CATSRDRDRGRGNGYTF,TGTGCCACCAGCAGAGATCGCGACAGGGGGCGCGGTAATGGCTACACCTTC
once,TRBV20-1,TRBJ2-7,TRBD1,CSARDKDRFYEQYF,TGCAGTGCTAGAGATAAGGACAGGTTTTACGAGCAGTACTTC
-,TRBV23-1,TRBJ2-4,-,CASSQSPIGATSKNIQYF,TGCGCCAGCAGTCAATCGCCGATCGGGGCGACGTCCAAAAACATTCAGTACTTC
-,TRBV11-2,TRBJ2-5,-,CASTREETQYF,TGTGCCAGCACCCGGGAGGAGACCCAGTACTTC
-,TRBV5-1,TRBJ1-5,-,CASSLREGVGQPQHF,TGCGCCAGCAGCCTGCGGGAAGGGGTGGGACAGCCCCAGCATTTT
-,TRBV12-5,TRBJ1-2,-,CASGPKTVYGYTF,TGTGCTAGTGGCCCGAAGACGGTCTATGGCTACACCTTC
-,TRBV9,TRBJ2-3,-,CASSVAGQGKDTQYF,TGTGCCAGCAGCGTAGCGGGGCAGGGGAAAGATACGCAGTATTTT
-,TRBV5-6,TRBJ2-7,-,CASSLAVDEQYF,TGTGCCAGCAGCTTGGCCGTAGACGAGCAGTACTTC
-,TRBV27,TRBJ2-2,TRBD1,CASSPGTVLNTGELFF,TGTGCCAGCAGTCCGGGGACAGTTCTGAACACCGGGGAGCTGTTTTTT
-,TRBV4-1,TRBJ1-3,-,CASSQTFGRYSGNTIYF,TGCGCCAGCAGCCAAACCTTTGGACGTTACTCTGGAAACACCATATATTTT
-,TRBV29-1,TRBJ2-1,-,CSVVESSFGFF,TGCAGCGTTGTGGAGTCCTCATTCGGGTTCTTC
once,TRBV10-3,TRBJ2-7,-,CATTHPETGSYEQYF,TGTGCCACCACACACCCGGAGACCGGGAGCTACGAGCAGTACTTC
-,TRBV4-1,TRBJ2-7,TRBD1,CASSQATGGEQYF,TGCGCCAGCAGCCAAGCGACAGGGGGCGAGCAGTACTTC
-,TRBV2,TRBJ2-7,-,CASSRGDIAPSEQYF,TGTGCCAGCAGTCGAGGAGACATCGCTCCCTCCGAGCAGTACTTC
-,TRBV19,TRBJ2-1,-,CAAAGSSYNEQFF,TGTGCCGCCGCAGGGTCGTCCTACAATGAGCAGTTCTTC
-,TRBV13,TRBJ2-7,-,CASSGRDGSYEQYF,TGTGCCAGCAGCGGCCGGGACGGCTCCTACGAGCAGTACTTC
-,TRBV6-5,TRBJ2-3,TRBD2,CASRTSGEDTQYF,TGTGCCAGTCGGACTAGCGGGGAAGATACGCAGTATTTT
-,TRBV13,TRBJ2-1,-,CASSTESDNEQFF,TGTGCCAGCAGCACAGAATCTGACAATGAGCAGTTCTTC
-,TRBV25-1,TRBJ2-3,-,CASSEYDLSADTQYF,TGTGCCAGCAGTGAATACGATCTCTCCGCGGATACGCAGTATTTT
-,TRBV20-1,TRBJ2-3,TRBD2,CSARPRTSVLDTQYF,TGCAGTGCTAGACCCCGGACTAGCGTGCTAGATACGCAGTATTTT
-,TRBV5-8,TRBJ1-5,TRBD1,CASSPQGYSNQPQHF,TGTGCCAGCAGCCCACAGGGGTATAGCAATCAGCCCCAGCATTTT